What follows describes a single T cell receptor beta chain. Antigen: not known. Time point defined: patch test 3, about 24 weeks after DPC sensitization. Treatment meaning: therapeutic diphenylcyclopropenone sensitization with weekly scalp DPC. This sample is part of a study of human T cells and chemical hapten exposure. J lost 0 bases, V lost 5 bases, and 5 bases had no gene match. There are 14 residues in the CDR3. The germline V gene encodes CDR1 DFQATT and CDR2 SNEGSKA (reference sequence). The study used a library that attached unique molecular identifiers to individual cDNA molecules. Original processing notes: Sample TCR counts, which ranged from about 23,224 to 690,600, had a median of about 100,000. One entry per CDR3 protein, called by TCRdb with MiXCR from the RACE reads. The V and J calls here are based on TCRdb, not the publication. The sample has approximately 90,000 distinct CDR3 sequences, roughly a quarter seen once.

Broader study findings: Compared with pre-sensitization or healthy control sets, expanded TCRs clustered more.

The starting material was whole blood, obtained in connection with sensitization to the hapten diphenylcyclopropenone (DPC). The chain recombines TRBV20-1 with TRBJ2-3; the match to TRBD2 covers 7 bases. The TCR was taken from a middle-aged man with alopecia areata. Some clones in this sample may be carry-over from other donors' samples. CDR3: CSAGTTTSTDTQYF. Here the CDR3 DNA reads TGCAGTGCTGGGACTACCACCAGCACAGATACGCAGTATTTT.